Listed here are 18 T cell receptor beta chains from one sample, sequenced in a study of response to subunit inactivated influenza vaccine. TCRdb reanalysed the RT-PCR reads using MiXCR and keeps one entry per CDR3 protein. Altogether about 170,000 distinct CDR3 sequences are present, around 12% being singletons, with the ten largest covering around 32%. Separately, the same data were catalogued under a study of T cells expressing NK-cell markers. From that report: With UMIs, 5'RACE template switching was used to make TCR beta cDNA.

Here the sequenced sample was CD8+ T cells sorted from PBMCs, taken roughly 12 days after vaccination. The receptor source for this set is a middle-aged man who received an inactivated influenza vaccine.

The chain joins TRBV6-1 to TRBJ2-1; the match to TRBD2 covers 11 bases. CDR1 and CDR2 from the germline V gene are MNHNS and SASEGT. There are 15 residues in the CDR3. With V trimmed by 4 bases and J by 7 bases, 6 bases remained unmatched. CDR3 DNA: TGTGCCAGCAGTGCAATAGCGGGGGGGTCAAATGAGCAGTTCTTC. Its protein is CASSAIAGGSNEQFF.

The gene calls are TRBV9 and TRBJ2-4, with a weak D call TRBD1 (5 bases). The CDR3 is made up of 11 amino acids. Germline V gene data show CDR1 as SGDLS and CDR2 as YYNGEE. V was trimmed by 4 bases and J by 6 bases, leaving 5 bases between them. CDR3 protein: CASSQGNIQYF. The DNA of the CDR3 is TGTGCCAGCAGCCAGGGAAACATTCAGTACTTC.

This clonotype was picked up a small number of times. V is TRBV29-1 and J is TRBJ2-7; D is perhaps TRBD1 (7 bases). This CDR3 is built from 14 residues. Trimming pared 0 bases from V and 1 base from J, leaving 10 bases between. The germline V gene encodes CDR1 SQVTM and CDR2 ANQGSEA. CDR3 loop: CSVEERDSSYEQYF. The CDR3 DNA sequence: TGCAGCGTTGAAGAGCGGGACAGTTCCTACGAGCAGTACTTC.

The chain links TRBV6-5 to TRBJ2-1; 7 bases are a match to TRBD2. J gave up 0 bases and V 4 bases, and 12 bases lay outside the gene matches. The germline V gene encodes CDR1 MNHEY and CDR2 SVGAGI. CDR3 length: 18 residues. The CDR3 region has the DNA TGTGCCAGCAGTTCTGGGCGGGAGCCCCTGAGCTCCTACAATGAGCAGTTCTTC. Its protein product is CASSSGREPLSSYNEQFF.

This clonotype came up a few times. In nucleotides, the CDR3 is TGTGCCAGCAGCTTGCTGGGGGTCTGGACTGAAGCTTTCTTT. Its protein is CASSLLGVWTEAFF. The chain recombines TRBV11-2 with TRBJ1-1, with TRBD1 as a possible D gene (5 bases). V lost 3 bases to trimming and J lost 5 bases, with 13 bases between them. Per germline, CDR1 SGHAT and CDR2 FQNNGV. The CDR3 extends over 14 amino acids.

This clonotype occurred a few times. The CDR3 DNA reads TGCGCCAGCTTTACCACGAACACTGAAGCTTTCTTT. Translating gives CASFTTNTEAFF. The chain recombines TRBV5-1 with TRBJ1-1; D remains ambiguous. The length of the CDR3 is 12 residues. In germline, CDR1 is SGHRS, CDR2 YFSETQ. Trimming removed 7 bases at V and 1 base at J, with 8 bases between.

This clonotype was seen at least ten times. This CDR3 reads CASSFLAGANEQFF. Written as DNA, the CDR3 is TGTGCCAGCAGTTTTCTAGCGGGCGCGAATGAGCAGTTCTTC. The chain is built from TRBV12-3 or TRBV12-4 and TRBJ2-1; 8 nucleotides match TRBD2. CDR3 size: 14 residues. V lost 3 bases, J lost 7 bases, and 5 bases stayed unmatched.

The chain uses TRBV4-3 and TRBJ2-7, with 11 bases identical to TRBD2. V shed 1 base and J 2 bases; nucleotides not matched to a gene: 4. This CDR3 has 16 amino acids. From germline, CDR1 is LGHNA and CDR2 YSLEER. CDR3 nucleotide sequence: TGCGCCAGCAGCCAAGTACTAGCGGGGGAGCCCTACGAGCAGTACTTC. It codes for CASSQVLAGEPYEQYF.

This clonotype turned up a few times. The V gene is TRBV18, the J gene TRBJ2-7; D perhaps matches TRBD1 (5 bases). Germline CDR1 reads KGHSH; CDR2 reads LQKENI. Trimming took 3 bases from V and 0 from J, leaving 9 bases between them. The CDR3 extends over 14 amino acids. The CDR3 nucleotides are TGTGCCAGCTCACCCCCGGACAACTCCTACGAGCAGTACTTC. Its translation: CASSPPDNSYEQYF. Full variable domain (missing parts from reference TRBV18 and TRBJ2-7): NAGVMQNPRHLVRRRGQEARLRCSPMKGHSHVYWYRQLPEEGLKFMVYLQKENIIDESGMPKERFSAEFPKEGPSILRIQQVVRGDSAAYFCASSPPDNSYEQYFGPGTRLTVT.

The chain couples TRBV5-6 to TRBJ2-1, with 9 bases matching TRBD1. Germline CDR1 reads SGHDT; CDR2 reads YYEEEE. With 7 bases clipped from V and 5 bases from J, the junction kept 13 bases outside the gene matches. This CDR3 has 16 residues. Here the CDR3 reads CASGSTGGVRNNEQFF. DNA for the CDR3: TGTGCCAGCGGATCTACAGGGGGCGTCCGAAACAATGAGCAGTTCTTC.

The chain links TRBV28 to TRBJ2-1, with TRBD2 matching over 8 bases. V was pared by 4 bases and J by 2 bases, with 7 bases of the junction left unmatched. Looked up from germline, CDR1 is MDHEN and CDR2 is SYDVKM. There are 16 residues in the CDR3. The CDR3 DNA is TGTGCCAGCAGTTCACTGAGCGGGAGTCCCTACAATGAGCAGTTCTTC. This gives the protein CASSSLSGSPYNEQFF.

This clonotype was picked up a small number of times. The chain carries TRBV27 and TRBJ2-5; D is unclear. V lost 0 bases and J 9 bases, leaving 11 bases between the germline ends. The CDR3 is 13 amino acids. Per the germline V gene, CDR1 is MNHEY and CDR2 is SMNVEV (reference sequence). The CDR3 DNA reads TGTGCCAGCAGTTTATCAGACTCAATGGCCCAGTACTTC. This codes for CASSLSDSMAQYF.

The chain has TRBV27 and TRBJ2-7; a weak D match, TRBD2 (5 bases). V was cut by 4 bases and J by 4 bases, with 20 bases left in between. The length of the CDR3 is 16 residues. The germline V gene encodes CDR1 MNHEY and CDR2 SMNVEV (reference sequence). The CDR3 protein is CASSSVAGKSPYEQYF. CDR3 nucleotides: TGTGCCAGCAGTTCGGTTGCCGGGAAAAGCCCATACGAGCAGTACTTC.

In its sample, this clonotype was seen a few times. This chain connects TRBV27 to TRBJ2-7; TRBD2 matches 12 bases. V dropped 7 bases and J dropped 6; count of bases not matched to a gene: 16. Per the germline V gene, CDR1 is MNHEY and CDR2 is SMNVEV (reference sequence). This CDR3 has 17 amino acids. Here the CDR3 reads CASIRSFGLAGTSEQYF. The CDR3 DNA reads TGTGCCAGCATACGATCCTTCGGACTAGCGGGAACGAGCGAGCAGTACTTC.

The chain recombines TRBV5-1 with TRBJ2-7, with 12 bases lining up with TRBD1. Germline values: CDR1 SGHRS, CDR2 YFSETQ. J gave up 5 bases and V 4 bases, and 4 bases lay outside the gene matches. This CDR3 contains 14 residues. The CDR3 is CASSRGTGGDEQYF. The CDR3 coding sequence is TGCGCCAGCAGCCGGGGGACAGGGGGCGACGAGCAGTACTTC.

This sequence joins TRBV4-3 and TRBJ2-3; D gene ambiguous. Germline-derived CDR1 and CDR2 are LGHNA and YSLEER. The CDR3 runs to 15 residues. Trimming pared 4 bases from V and 2 bases from J, leaving 13 bases between. The CDR3 DNA reads TGCGCCAGCAGCCGCCTTAACCTCGACACAGATACGCAGTATTTT. Its protein is CASSRLNLDTDTQYF.

CDR3 DNA: TGTGCCAGCAGTTCCGATAGCAGGGGAGAGACCCAGTACTTC. Translation: CASSSDSRGETQYF. The chain is built from TRBV12-3 or TRBV12-4 and TRBJ2-5; D possibly corresponds to TRBD1 (6 bases). The CDR3 runs to 14 residues. V gave up 4 bases and J gave up 4 bases, with 13 bases separating them.

The sample holds a few counts of this clonotype. The chain links TRBV7-2 to TRBJ2-7, with 7 bases identical to TRBD2. V lost 4 bases and J lost 2; bases outside the gene matches: 8. The CDR3 length is 15 residues. Germline values: CDR1 SGHTA, CDR2 FQGNSA. CDR3: CASSYLRETPYEQYF. The CDR3 region has the DNA TGTGCCAGCAGCTATCTGCGGGAGACCCCCTACGAGCAGTACTTC.